This TCR beta chain was sequenced for a study of blood T cell repertoires in COVID-19. TCRdb's table, derived via immunoSEQ multiplex PCR, lists solely in-frame clones and lacks some. The data show about 350,000 clones, with about 90% seen just once and approximately 1% held by the top ten. Participant age was about 18 to 89 years, and participants resided in roughly 25 US areas. Participants' own reports of clinical history determined their cohort assignment. Each exposed participant met a COVID-19 case in the 2 weeks preceding study entry. Sequencing was carried out using PBMCs or T cells enriched from blood (not recorded which). This receptor was obtained from a woman in her thirties who had been exposed to COVID-19.

CDR3 region: CASSLPGGDTGELFF. CDR3 coding DNA: TGCGCCAGCAGCTTGCCGGGAGGTGACACCGGGGAGCTGTTTTTT. This rearrangement joins TRBV5-1 to TRBJ2-2; 7 bases map to TRBD2. With 1 base clipped from V and 3 bases from J, the junction kept 3 bases outside the gene matches. CDR3 length: 15 residues. Germline CDR1 and CDR2: SGHRS and YFSETQ. The whole variable domain, remainder taken from reference TRBV5-1 and TRBJ2-2, is KAGVTQTPRYLIKTRGQQVTLSCSPISGHRSVSWYQQTPGQGLQFLFEYFSETQRNKGNFPGRFSGRQFSNSRSEMNVSTLELGDSALYLCASSLPGGDTGELFFGEGSRLTVL.